The T cell receptor (beta chain) under discussion was sequenced for a study of shared clonotypes between healthy human individuals (TCRdb year 2020). Background for the entire study: A couple of women and a few men aged 18 to 49 years were included in the cohort. To increase sequencing depth and limit assay-specific biases, TCR repertoire library preparation and sequencing were carried out by different laboratories using diverse techniques. For each donor, three plates each were used for CD4 naive and CD4 memory, two plates were used for CD8 naive, and one plate was used for CD8 memory. Each donor's leukapheresis produced roughly between roughly 0.85 and 10 billion PBMCs. To estimate repertoire size and how much clonotype sharing occurs between individuals, the study deeply sequenced the blood TCR repertoires of five healthy adults. Results the study describes overall, beyond this receptor: Pairwise subsampling indicated that sequencing depth was expected to affect the degree of clonotype sharing among donors. Compared with non-shared clonotypes, clonotypes shared by all four sorted-subset donors had higher generation probabilities. Naive subsets generally had larger estimated clonotype richness than memory subsets. The genetic and exposure-history diversity represented was limited by the small number of donors. About 4.5% of naive CD4, roughly 3.6% of naive CD8, approximately 2.2% of memory CD4, and 0.35% to 0.5% of memory CD8 clonotypes were shared across several donors. Only blood was sampled, and tissue TCR repertoires likely differ from those in blood. Even with the large sequencing depth, rarefaction of the sorted-subset datasets indicated that sequencing was incomplete.

Using the deep immunoSEQ assay, TCR CDR3 regions were amplified from genomic DNA by multiplex PCR. Extracted genomic DNA from each cell subset was distributed evenly across all wells of several immunoSEQ 96-well plates, and each plate was treated as a replicate. For sorted subsets, each replicate PCR was loaded with roughly 190 ng genomic DNA, equivalent to 30,000 or so T cell genomes. The purified libraries were quantified using a Qubit 3.0 fluorometer, sized with a Bioanalyzer 2100, and then quantified again using the KAPA Library Quantification kit. Every immunoSEQ 96-well plate was sequenced on a separate single-read 150-cycle Illumina NextSeq 550 flow cell. Regarding the original processing steps: Because only junctional sequences without quality scores were contained in the immunoSEQ output, filtering matching that applied to full-length reads could not be performed. To assign V/J genes and CDR3, sequences were annotated against IMGT germline references using PyIR, a Python wrapper for IgBLAST v1.9. Any read was removed if the V/J assignment was weak (E-value above 1e-6), the CDR3 was missing, or the read contained stop codons, out-of-frame junctions, or ambiguous translated residues. A V3J clonotype was defined by an identical inferred V gene, J gene, and CDR3 amino acid sequence. Percentage overlap between repertoires was computed as shared unique clonotypes divided by the size of the smaller repertoire. Three approaches were used to assess repertoire richness: RTK rarefaction, the Chao1 estimator, and Recon v2.1 estimates of unobserved clonotypes. OLGA was used to compute generation probabilities for all TCRbeta clonotypes that the gDNA method yielded from a handful of donors. What TCRdb holds here is the immuneACCESS table cut down to in-frame rearrangements. Part of the clones is not present; checked against another copy, under half of the missing clones reflect an unresolved V gene, and the others are unexplained. That table is the source of V, J and clone size, and D and trimming were worked out from the DNA. Across this sample there are around 1.5 million clones, with nearly 99% seen only once. Roughly 0.42% of the sample lies in the top ten.

The donors were healthy, HIV-negative adults with no recently reported acute infections or vaccinations. Every donor was a Caucasian adult residing in Nashville, Tennessee, USA. CD4+ T cells were enriched by magnetic negative selection, after which naive cells were positively selected on CD45RA and the negative fraction was taken as the memory subset. After blood collection by leukapheresis, PBMCs were isolated using Ficoll-Histopaque density gradient centrifugation and then cryopreserved in the vapor phase of liquid nitrogen. Analytical flow cytometry was used to check the purity and quantity of each magnetically sorted T cell population. Each sorted fraction had its genomic DNA isolated and then quantified by UV absorbance on a Nanodrop 2000c. Trimming removed 3 bases from V and 3 bases from J; the gene matches leave 2 bases unexplained. CDR1 and CDR2 are read off the germline V gene as SGHRS and YFSETQ. The CDR3 starts with the cysteine, ends with the phenylalanine, and has 13 residues. Only the CDR3 DNA stays, 39 bases, in frame from base 1.

For this clone: Its binding antigen is unknown. Per-base qualities were not stored, and no clone one base away is much larger.

The V and J genes are TRBV5-1 and TRBJ2-7; 8 central bases correspond to TRBD2. The source of this sequence is a man aged 25-45 years in good health. Sequenced: naive CD4+ T cells sorted from blood. The cell subset or site label, read with the paper, signifies: CD45RA+ positively selected. The DNA sequence is given as TGCGCCAGCAGCTCGGGACTAGGCTACGAGCAGTACTTC. Translated, this is CASSSGLGYEQYF.